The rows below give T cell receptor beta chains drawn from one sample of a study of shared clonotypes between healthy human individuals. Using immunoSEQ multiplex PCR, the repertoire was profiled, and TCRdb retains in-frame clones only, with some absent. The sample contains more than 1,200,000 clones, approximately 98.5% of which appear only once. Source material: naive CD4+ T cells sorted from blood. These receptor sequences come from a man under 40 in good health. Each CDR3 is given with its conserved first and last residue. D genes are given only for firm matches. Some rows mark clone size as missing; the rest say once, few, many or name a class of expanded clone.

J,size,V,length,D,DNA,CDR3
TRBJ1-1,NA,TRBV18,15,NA,TGTGCCAGCTCACCCATGGACACCCAGAACACTGAAGCTTTCTTT,CASSPMDTQNTEAFF
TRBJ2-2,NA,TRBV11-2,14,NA,TGTGCCAGCAGCTTAGTAACGAACACCGGGGAGCTGTTTTTT,CASSLVTNTGELFF
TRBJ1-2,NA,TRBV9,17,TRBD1,TGTGCCAGCAGCGTAGGAGAGGGGGTCGGGACAGTGTATGGCTACACCTTC,CASSVGEGVGTVYGYTF
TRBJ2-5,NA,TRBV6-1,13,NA,TGTGCCAGCAGTGAAATTCTCCAAGAGACCCAGTACTTC,CASSEILQETQYF
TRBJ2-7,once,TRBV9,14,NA,TGTGCCAGCAGCCGAGCGTCCGGGGCATACGAGCAGTACTTC,CASSRASGAYEQYF
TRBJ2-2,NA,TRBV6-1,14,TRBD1,TGTGCCAGCAGGGACCAGGGGGCGGGCGGGGAGCTGTTTTTT,CASRDQGAGGELFF
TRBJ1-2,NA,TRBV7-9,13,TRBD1,TGTGCCAGCAGCGGGGGACAGATCTATGGCTACACCTTC,CASSGGQIYGYTF
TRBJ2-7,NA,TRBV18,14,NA,TGTGCCAGCTCACCAGCCCCCCTAACCTACGAGCAGTACTTC,CASSPAPLTYEQYF
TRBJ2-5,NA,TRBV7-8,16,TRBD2,TGTGCCAGCAGCTTACGGGCTAGCGGGAGGGTAGAGACCCAGTACTTC,CASSLRASGRVETQYF
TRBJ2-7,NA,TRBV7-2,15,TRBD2,TGTGCCAGCAGCTTAGAGCTAGCGGGACCTTACGAGCAGTACTTC,CASSLELAGPYEQYF
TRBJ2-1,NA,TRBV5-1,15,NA,TGCGCCAGCAGCCCCAATAGTGGGGTTTACAATGAGCAGTTCTTC,CASSPNSGVYNEQFF
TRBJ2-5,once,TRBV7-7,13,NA,TGTGCTAGCAGCCCAACAGGGCCAGAGACCCAGTACTTC,CASSPTGPETQYF
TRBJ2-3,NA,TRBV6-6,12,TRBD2,TGTGCCAGTAGCCGGGGGGCAGATACGCAGTATTTT,CASSRGADTQYF
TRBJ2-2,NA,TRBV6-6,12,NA,TGTGCCAGCAGCCCCGATGTGGGGGAGCTGTTTTTT,CASSPDVGELFF
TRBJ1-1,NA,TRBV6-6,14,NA,TGTGCCAGCAGTACCACCTGGGGCCCTCTTGAGGCTTTCTTT,CASSTTWGPLEAFF
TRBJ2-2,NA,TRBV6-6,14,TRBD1,TGTGCCAGCAGCTCTACAGGGGACACCGGGGAGCTGTTTTTT,CASSSTGDTGELFF
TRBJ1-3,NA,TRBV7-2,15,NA,TGTGCCAGCAGCTTAACCGGGGGCTCTGGAAACACCATATATTTT,CASSLTGGSGNTIYF
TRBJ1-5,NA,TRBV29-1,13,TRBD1,TGCAGCGACGAGGGACAGGCCGATAGGCCCCAGCATTTT,CSDEGQADRPQHF
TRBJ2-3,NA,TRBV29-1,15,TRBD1,TGCAGCGTTACAGGAAGGGACAGGGGCACAGATACGCAGTATTTT,CSVTGRDRGTDTQYF
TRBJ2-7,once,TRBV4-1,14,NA,TGCGCCAGCAGCCAAGTAGGCAGCAGTCAGGAGCAGTACTTC,CASSQVGSSQEQYF
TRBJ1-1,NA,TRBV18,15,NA,TGTGCCAGCTTACCACCCGGGGTAATGAACACTGAAGCTTTCTTT,CASLPPGVMNTEAFF
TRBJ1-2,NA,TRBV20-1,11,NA,TGCAGTGCTAGAGCAGGGAACGGCTACACCTTC,CSARAGNGYTF
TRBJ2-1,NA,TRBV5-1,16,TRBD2,TGCGCCAGCAGCTCCCGACTAGCGGGAGTGATCAATGAGCAGTTCTTC,CASSSRLAGVINEQFF
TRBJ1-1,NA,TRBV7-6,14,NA,TGTGCCAGCAGCTTAAAAGGTGGGAACACTGAAGCTTTCTTT,CASSLKGGNTEAFF
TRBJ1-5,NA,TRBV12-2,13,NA,TGTGCAAGTCGCTCTCTGGCGCCGTGGCCCCAGCATTTT,CASRSLAPWPQHF
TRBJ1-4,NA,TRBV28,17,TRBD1,TGTGCCAGCAGTGAAAATAGTTCCGGGACAGGGCAAGAAAAACTGTTTTTT,CASSENSSGTGQEKLFF
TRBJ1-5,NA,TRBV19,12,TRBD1,TGTGCCAGTAGACAGGGGGAACAGCCCCAGCATTTT,CASRQGEQPQHF
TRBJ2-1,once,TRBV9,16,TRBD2,TGTGCCAGCAGCCAAGGGATTAGCGGGAGGAACAATGAGCAGTTCTTC,CASSQGISGRNNEQFF
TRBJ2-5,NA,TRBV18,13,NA,TGTGCCAGCTCACCACTAGCGGCAGAGACCCAGTACTTC,CASSPLAAETQYF
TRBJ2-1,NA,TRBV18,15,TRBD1,TGTGCCAGCTCACCTCGGACAGGGGGCTACAATGAGCAGTTCTTC,CASSPRTGGYNEQFF
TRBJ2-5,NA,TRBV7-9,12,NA,TGTGCCAGCAGCTTGGTAGAAGAGACCCAGTACTTC,CASSLVEETQYF
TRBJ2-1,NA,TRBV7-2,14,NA,TGTGCCAGCAGCTTAGCCACTCGGTACGGGAGTGCGTTCTTC,CASSLATRYGSAFF
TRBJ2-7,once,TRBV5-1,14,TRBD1,TGCGCCAGCAGCTTTCGGGCAGGGGGCTACGAGCAGTACTTC,CASSFRAGGYEQYF